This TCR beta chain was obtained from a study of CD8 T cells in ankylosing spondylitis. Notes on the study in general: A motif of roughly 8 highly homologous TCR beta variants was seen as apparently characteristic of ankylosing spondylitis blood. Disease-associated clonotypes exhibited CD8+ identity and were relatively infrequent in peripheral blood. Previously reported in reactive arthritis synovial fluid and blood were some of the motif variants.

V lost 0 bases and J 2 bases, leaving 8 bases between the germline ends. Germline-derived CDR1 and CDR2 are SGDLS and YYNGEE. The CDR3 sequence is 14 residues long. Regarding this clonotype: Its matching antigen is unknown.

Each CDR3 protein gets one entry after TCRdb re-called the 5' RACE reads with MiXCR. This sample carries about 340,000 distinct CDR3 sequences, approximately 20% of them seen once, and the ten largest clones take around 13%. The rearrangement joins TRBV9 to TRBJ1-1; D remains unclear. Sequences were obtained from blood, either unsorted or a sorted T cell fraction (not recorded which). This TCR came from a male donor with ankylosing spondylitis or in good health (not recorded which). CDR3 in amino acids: CASSVDRENTEAFF. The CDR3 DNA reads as TGTGCCAGCAGCGTAGATCGGGAAAACACTGAAGCTTTCTTT.